This T cell receptor (beta chain) is from a study of coeliac disease. Sequenced by immunoSEQ multiplex PCR; TCRdb stores in-frame clones only, minus some. Of about 3,700 clones listed, almost 70% were seen once; the top ten hold roughly 8%. Findings and caveats of the study: Intraepithelial and lamina propria fractions were not highly pure.

Germline V CDR1 and CDR2: MNHNS, SASEGT. The CDR3 contains 16 residues. V lost 2 bases to trimming and J lost 5 bases, with 16 bases between them. Points on this clone: The antigen remains undetermined.

This TCR derives from a man between 25 and 39 years old with celiac disease. The chain links TRBV6-1 to TRBJ2-1; perhaps TRBD1 as D (6 bases). Sequenced material: intraepithelial lymphocytes from the gut. The CDR3 spells CASSERDKDSNNEQFF. The CDR3 coding sequence is TGTGCCAGCAGTGAAAGGGATAAGGACAGTAACAATGAGCAGTTCTTC.